Shown below are 7 T cell receptor beta chains from a single sample sequenced in a study of T-cell memory formation after mild COVID-19. TCRdb re-analysed the 5' RACE reads in MiXCR, keeping a single row per CDR3 protein. The sample includes about 560,000 distinct CDR3 sequences, 15% to 20% of them seen just once. Sample: PBMCs or a T cell subset sorted from them (not recorded which). Receptor source: an adult woman who had mild COVID-19 (a few samples of this study predate the infection). Cell type and time point are not known.

The rearrangement links TRBV20-1 to TRBJ2-5; 12 bases map to TRBD2. V gave up 6 bases and J gave up 1 base; unmatched junction bases: 6. The V gene's germline CDR1 is DFQATT and CDR2 SNEGSKA (reference sequence). There are 15 residues in the CDR3. The CDR3 loop is CSALGTSGPQETQYF. DNA of the CDR3: TGCAGTGCCCTCGGGACTAGCGGGCCCCAAGAGACCCAGTACTTC.

V is TRBV7-8 and J is TRBJ2-5; D perhaps matches TRBD2 (6 bases). The CDR3 sequence is 13 residues long. V lost 3 bases, J lost 7 bases, and 12 bases lay in between. Germline V gene lookup returns CDR1 SGHVS and CDR2 FQNEAQ. The CDR3 sequence: CASSLRDPRTQYF. The CDR3 coding sequence is TGTGCCAGCAGCTTGCGGGACCCGAGGACCCAGTACTTC.

The gene calls are TRBV29-1 and TRBJ1-2; perhaps TRBD1 as D (5 bases). Germline CDR1 reads SQVTM; CDR2 reads ANQGSEA. The CDR3 is 13 amino acids. Trimming took 3 bases from V and 2 from J, leaving 10 bases between them. CDR3 loop: CSVDTAGNYGYTF. The CDR3 DNA reads TGCAGCGTTGATACGGCAGGGAACTATGGCTACACCTTC.

Ten or more counts support this clonotype. The chain uses TRBV5-6 and TRBJ2-7, with D unclear. CDR3 size: 11 residues. The germline CDR1 and CDR2 sequences are SGHDT and YYEEEE. The ends were cut back, 4 bases at V and 3 bases at J, with 5 bases in the middle. Here the CDR3 reads CASSTYYEQYF. The CDR3 nucleotides read TGTGCCAGCAGCACCTACTACGAGCAGTACTTC.

The CDR3 nucleotides read TGTGCCAGCAGCTTGGGATGGACTGGGAGCACAGATACGCAGTATTTT. It yields the protein CASSLGWTGSTDTQYF. The rearrangement links TRBV5-5 to TRBJ2-3; D is perhaps TRBD2 (5 bases). The length of the CDR3 is 16 residues. Trimming stripped 0 bases from V and 0 bases from J, with 11 bases between. Germline V gene sequence: CDR1 SGHKS, CDR2 YYEKEE (reference sequence).

The V call is TRBV5-1, the J call TRBJ1-2; D remains unclear. V lost 0 bases, J lost 5 bases, and 11 bases lay in between. The V gene's germline CDR1 is SGHRS and CDR2 YFSETQ. The CDR3 has 14 amino acids. This CDR3 is CASSLDKGGYGYTF. Written as DNA, the CDR3 is TGCGCCAGCAGCTTGGACAAGGGCGGATATGGCTACACCTTC.

This clonotype was seen a few times. V usage is TRBV7-9 and J usage is TRBJ2-4; a weak D match, TRBD2 (5 bases). The germline CDR1 and CDR2 sequences are SEHNR and FQNEAQ (reference sequence). The CDR3 covers 14 residues. V was shortened by 2 bases and J by 1 base, with 6 bases between the two germline ends. The CDR3 nucleotides read TGTGCCAGCAGCTTAAGAGGGGCCAAAAACATTCAGTACTTC. Amino acids: CASSLRGAKNIQYF.